A single sample gave rise to the 30 T cell receptor beta chains below, sequenced in a study of T-cell reconstitution after alpha-beta-depleted transplantation in children. The TCRbeta library was prepared with unique molecular identifiers. TCRdb re-analysed the PCR reads in MiXCR, keeping a single row per CDR3 protein. The sample has about 98,000 distinct CDR3 sequences, roughly 7.1% seen once. Here the sequenced sample was PBMCs, taken before TCRalphabeta/CD19-depleted stem cell transplant. The receptor set was obtained from a boy younger than 10 with acute lymphoblastic leukemia, due to receive a stem cell transplant.

This clonotype occurred many times. This rearrangement joins TRBV5-1 to TRBJ1-1; 12 positions match TRBD1. From germline, CDR1 is SGHRS and CDR2 YFSETQ. Trimming took 4 bases from V and 6 from J; bases not matched to a gene: 10. This CDR3 is 16 amino acids long. CDR3 sequence (DNA): TGCGCCAGCAGCCCACAATCCGGGACAGGGGGCGCTGAAGCTTTCTTT. Its translation is CASSPQSGTGGAEAFF.

The chain has TRBV3-1 and TRBJ1-1; TRBD1 might be the D (5 bases). The CDR3 consists of 11 residues. Trimming left V 2 bases short and J 11 bases short, with 9 bases between. Germline loops: CDR1 LGHDT, CDR2 YNNKEL (reference sequence). CDR3 in DNA: TGTGCCAGCAGCCAAAGGAGGGGCGCTTTCTTT. It codes for CASSQRRGAFF.

This clonotype appeared many times. The DNA of the CDR3 is TGTGCCAGCAGCGACAACACAGATACGCAGTATTTT. Translating gives CASSDNTDTQYF. The V and J genes are TRBV7-2 and TRBJ2-3; no firm D call. The germline CDR1 and CDR2 sequences are SGHTA and FQGNSA. Trimming stripped 5 bases from V and 2 bases from J, with 5 bases between. This CDR3 has 12 amino acids.

In regard to this clonotype: A read error may be the cause here, since a much bigger clone is one base away. The CDR3 ends on some other residue instead of the conserved phenylalanine or tryptophan, so this is likely a read error. The chain uses TRBV7-9 and TRBJ2-3; 8 bases match TRBD2. V gave up 5 bases and J gave up 0 bases; unmatched junction bases: 4. Germline V gives CDR1 SEHNR, CDR2 FQNEAQ (reference sequence). This CDR3 has 15 amino acids. CDR3 in amino acids: CASSPSGSSTDTQYV. The CDR3 coding sequence is TGTGCCAGCAGCCCTAGCGGGTCTAGCACAGATACGCAGTATGTT.

This clonotype was picked up many times. The J gene is TRBJ2-1, the V gene TRBV15; TRBD1 agrees at 8 bases. CDR3 length: 21 residues. Germline lookup yields CDR1 LNHNV and CDR2 YYDKDF (reference sequence). With 2 bases clipped from V and 2 bases from J, the junction kept 20 bases outside the gene matches. The CDR3 reads CATSRKDRASRGREAYNEQFF. The CDR3 nucleotides read TGTGCCACCAGCAGAAAAGACAGGGCAAGCAGGGGGCGTGAGGCCTACAATGAGCAGTTCTTC.

This chain joins TRBV12-3 or TRBV12-4 and TRBJ1-1, with D possibly being TRBD1 (5 bases). CDR3 length: 12 residues. V gave up 6 bases and J gave up 6 bases, with 11 bases separating them. As DNA, the CDR3 is TGTGCCAGCAGCCCGGGACGGCCTGAAGCTTTCTTT. Protein product: CASSPGRPEAFF.

V gene TRBV3-1 combines with J gene TRBJ2-7; weak D call: TRBD2 (5 bases). Trimming shortened V by 5 bases and J by 1 base, and 18 bases separated the two germline ends. The length of the CDR3 is 16 residues. CDR1 and CDR2 from the germline V gene are LGHDT and YNNKEL (reference sequence). CDR3 in DNA: TGTGCCAGCAGCTCCCGTGGGAGCGGTCCGTCCTACGAGCAGTACTTC. Protein: CASSSRGSGPSYEQYF.

This clonotype was counted at least ten times. This sequence joins TRBV7-2 and TRBJ1-6; 7 bases line up with TRBD1. Germline CDR1 SGHTA, CDR2 FQGNSA. There are 13 residues in the CDR3. The ends lost 11 bases at V and 11 bases at J; junction bases unmatched: 12. The DNA of the CDR3 is TGTGCCGTATCCAGGACAGGAGGGGCACCCCTCCACTTT. Protein product: CAVSRTGGAPLHF.

This clonotype has ten or more counts. The chain employs TRBV20-1 and TRBJ2-4, with a weak D call TRBD2 (6 bases). In germline, CDR1 is DFQATT, CDR2 SNEGSKA (reference sequence). The CDR3 loop spans 15 amino acids. V was cut by 0 bases and J by 3 bases, with 12 bases left in between. CDR3 amino acids: CSARESMRGKNIQYF. The CDR3 DNA sequence: TGCAGTGCTAGAGAATCTATGCGGGGCAAAAACATTCAGTACTTC.

This clonotype has a count of ten or more. This chain joins TRBV12-3 or TRBV12-4 and TRBJ2-7; D is possibly TRBD1 (6 bases). V was trimmed by 6 bases and J by 3 bases, leaving 9 bases between them. This CDR3 is built from 12 residues. CDR3 DNA sequence: TGTGCCAGCAGCGGACAGAGCTACGAGCAGTACTTC. This codes for CASSGQSYEQYF.

The chain uses TRBV6-1 and TRBJ1-2, with TRBD1 as a possible D gene (5 bases). The CDR3 loop spans 15 amino acids. Per the germline V gene, CDR1 is MNHNS and CDR2 is SASEGT. With 6 bases removed from V and 0 bases from J, the gap between germline ends came to 14 bases. CDR3 coding DNA: TGTGCCAGCAGCCCCTGGTGGGGCTCTAACTATGGCTACACCTTC. Its protein product is CASSPWWGSNYGYTF.

This clonotype was detected ten times or more. CDR3 in amino acids: CASSRGPGLDSGNTIYF. The CDR3 DNA sequence: TGCGCCAGCAGCAGGGGGCCGGGACTCGACTCTGGAAACACCATATATTTT. V is TRBV5-1 and J is TRBJ1-3; 7 nucleotides line up with TRBD1. Germline V lookup: CDR1 SGHRS, CDR2 YFSETQ. V shed 4 bases, J shed 0 bases, and the junction held 10 bases outside the gene matches. CDR3 size: 17 residues.

This clonotype was detected ten times or more. The chain couples TRBV7-9 to TRBJ2-1; D is ambiguous. CDR3 length: 12 amino acids. CDR1 and CDR2 from the germline V gene are SEHNR and FQNEAQ (reference sequence). V shed 3 bases and J shed 6 bases, with 6 bases lying between them. The CDR3 spells CASSFSINEQFF. Written as DNA, the CDR3 is TGTGCCAGCAGCTTTTCAATCAATGAGCAGTTCTTC.

This clonotype was counted at least ten times. The chain is built from TRBV19 and TRBJ2-7; 10 positions match TRBD1. V shed 5 bases, J shed 3 bases, and the junction held 4 bases outside the gene matches. The CDR3 length is 14 residues. Germline V lookup: CDR1 LNHDA, CDR2 SQIVND (reference sequence). The CDR3 region is CASSVGQGHYEQYF. The DNA of the CDR3 is TGTGCCAGTAGTGTGGGACAGGGGCACTACGAGCAGTACTTC. The full variable domain, completed using reference TRBV19 and TRBJ2-7, is DGGITQSPKYLFRKEGQNVTLSCEQNLNHDAMYWYRQDPGQGLRLIYYSQIVNDFQKGDIAEGYSVSREKKESFPLTVTSAQKNPTAFYLCASSVGQGHYEQYFGPGTRLTVT.

There are many counts of this clonotype. The gene calls are TRBV20-1 and TRBJ1-2; the match to TRBD1 covers 9 bases. J was trimmed by 8 bases and V by 5 bases; bases with no gene match: 6. The CDR3 length is 12 residues. Germline CDR1 and CDR2: DFQATT and SNEGSKA (reference sequence). In DNA form, the CDR3 reads TGCAGTGCTTTACAGGGGGCGTTCGGCTACACCTTC. Its translation is CSALQGAFGYTF.

This clonotype was seen repeatedly, ten times or more. This chain joins TRBV13 and TRBJ2-3; 10 nucleotides agree with TRBD2. The V gene's germline CDR1 is PRHDT and CDR2 FYEKMQ (reference sequence). After removal of 5 bases from V and 0 bases from J, the junction contained 14 bases not matched to a gene. The CDR3 has 19 residues. The CDR3 sequence: CASSRPITSGELSTDTQYF. For the CDR3, the DNA is TGTGCCAGCAGCCGACCCATTACTAGCGGGGAGCTTAGCACAGATACGCAGTATTTT.

The rearrangement joins TRBV20-1 to TRBJ2-1; 9 nucleotides agree with TRBD2. Germline assignment: CDR1 DFQATT and CDR2 SNEGSKA (reference sequence). CDR3 length: 16 residues. V shed 1 base and J 9 bases; nucleotides not matched to a gene: 13. The CDR3 nucleotides are TGCAGTGCTAGAGGACCGAGCGGGGGGATGGCAAGTGAGCAGTTCTTC. Translation gives CSARGPSGGMASEQFF.

The rearrangement uses TRBV12-3 or TRBV12-4 and TRBJ2-7, with 11 bases aligning to TRBD2. Trimming at V came to 9 bases and at J to 3 bases, leaving 10 bases not matched to a gene. This CDR3 region has 15 residues. CDR3 amino acids: CASSLAGGLNYEQYF. CDR3 coding DNA: TGTGCCAGTAGCCTAGCGGGGGGCCTGAACTACGAGCAGTACTTC.

A few counts support this clonotype. The V and J genes are TRBV20-1 and TRBJ2-7, with 7 bases that match TRBD1. The germline V gene encodes CDR1 DFQATT and CDR2 SNEGSKA (reference sequence). J was trimmed by 2 bases and V by 3 bases; bases with no gene match: 10. The CDR3 loop spans 15 amino acids. The CDR3, as DNA: TGCAGTGCTAGGCCATCCCACAGGGGAACCTACGAGCAGTACTTC. It translates to CSARPSHRGTYEQYF.

This clonotype was detected many times. The chain recombines TRBV7-2 with TRBJ1-2; D is unclear. Trimming took 5 bases from V and 4 from J, leaving 11 bases between them. CDR3 length: 13 amino acids. Germline loops: CDR1 SGHTA, CDR2 FQGNSA. The CDR3 protein is CASSQASFYGYTF. CDR3 nucleotides: TGTGCCAGCAGCCAGGCGTCCTTCTATGGCTACACCTTC.

This clonotype occurred a few times. V and J are TRBV29-1 and TRBJ2-3; TRBD2 matches at 7 bases. CDR1 is SQVTM and CDR2 is ANQGSEA in the germline V gene. The CDR3 runs to 14 residues. V lost 6 bases, J lost 0 bases, and 6 bases stayed unmatched. CDR3 sequence (DNA): TGCAGCGTCAGACTAGCCAGAAGCACAGATACGCAGTATTTT. Protein product: CSVRLARSTDTQYF.

This clonotype was recorded at least ten times. The chain has TRBV7-3 and TRBJ2-1, with 9 bases fitting TRBD2. This CDR3 region has 13 residues. Germline values: CDR1 SGHTA, CDR2 FQGTGA. V was clipped by 3 bases and J by 16 bases; unmatched bases: 10. CDR3 region: CASSFRGGGAQFF. The CDR3 DNA follows: TGTGCCAGCAGCTTCCGGGGCGGGGGGGCCCAATTCTTC.

The rearrangement uses TRBV7-6 and TRBJ2-2; TRBD1 agrees at 8 bases. Germline V CDR1 and CDR2: SGHVS, FNYEAQ. This CDR3 contains 13 residues. V lost 5 bases, J lost 9 bases, and 5 bases stayed unmatched. CDR3 DNA: TGTGCCAGCAGCCAGACAGGGGCCCGGGAGCTGTTTTTT. This gives the protein CASSQTGARELFF.

The chain carries TRBV9 and TRBJ1-1; TRBD1 matches at 11 bases. V shed 4 bases and J 3 bases; nucleotides not matched to a gene: 8. CDR3 length: 16 residues. In germline, CDR1 is SGDLS, CDR2 YYNGEE. In DNA form, the CDR3 reads TGTGCCAGCAGCATAACGGACAGGGGGCCGTACACTGAAGCTTTCTTT. This codes for CASSITDRGPYTEAFF.

This clonotype was counted a few times. The chain joins TRBV9 to TRBJ1-4; D perhaps matches TRBD1 (6 bases). The CDR3 is 18 amino acids. Trimming cost V 4 bases and J 0 bases, with 19 bases left between them. Germline CDR1 SGDLS, CDR2 YYNGEE. The CDR3 DNA sequence: TGTGCCAGCAGCCATGGGAGAGGGGGGCCTACAACTAATGAAAAACTGTTTTTT. Translated, it gives CASSHGRGGPTTNEKLFF. Complete variable domain (other parts from reference TRBV9 and TRBJ1-4): DSGVTQTPKHLITATGQRVTLRCSPRSGDLSVYWYQQSLDQGLQFLIQYYNGEERAKGNILERFSAQQFPDLHSELNLSSLELGDSALYFCASSHGRGGPTTNEKLFFGSGTQLSVL.

This clonotype came up a few times. The J gene is TRBJ2-3, the V gene TRBV9; 14 bases are shared with TRBD2. This CDR3 has 16 residues. The V segment lost 3 bases and the J segment 6 bases; nucleotides outside the gene matches: 6. In germline, CDR1 is SGDLS, CDR2 YYNGEE. CDR3 nucleotide sequence: TGTGCCAGCAGCGCCATCGGGACTAGCGGGGGCGATACGCAGTATTTT. It yields the protein CASSAIGTSGGDTQYF.

This clonotype was counted ten times or more. The chain uses TRBV6-4 and TRBJ2-6, with a weak D call TRBD1 (5 bases). The CDR3 totals 16 residues. CDR1 is MRHNA, CDR2 SNTAGT, per germline. V lost 2 bases and J lost 0, with 8 bases in between. The CDR3 bases are TGTGCCAGCAGTGACGGGGCCCTCTCTGGGGCCAACGTCCTGACTTTC. Encoded protein: CASSDGALSGANVLTF.

The CDR3, as DNA: TGCAGTGCGTTAGTGAACACTGAAGCTTTCTTT. Translating gives CSALVNTEAFF. V and J are TRBV20-1 and TRBJ1-1, with D unresolved. The V gene lost 6 bases and the J gene lost 0 bases, with 5 bases spanning the gap. This CDR3 comprises 11 residues. Germline V gene lookup returns CDR1 DFQATT and CDR2 SNEGSKA (reference sequence).

This clonotype has more than one count but fewer than ten. V is TRBV3-1 and J is TRBJ1-5; no firm D call. The germline V gene encodes CDR1 LGHDT and CDR2 YNNKEL (reference sequence). The CDR3 contains 13 residues. V dropped 0 bases and J dropped 6 bases, with 6 bases sitting between them. The CDR3 reads CASSQDNVQPQHF. The CDR3 DNA follows: TGTGCCAGCAGCCAAGATAATGTTCAGCCCCAGCATTTT.

This clonotype was found many times. The rearrangement joins TRBV7-2 to TRBJ2-2; 9 nucleotides align to TRBD1. Germline V gene lookup returns CDR1 SGHTA and CDR2 FQGNSA. The CDR3 spans 16 residues. Trimming took 5 bases from V and 5 from J; bases not matched to a gene: 9. In nucleotides, the CDR3 is TGTGCCAGCAGCATACGGGGGACAGGGTATACCGGGGAGCTGTTTTTT. Protein sequence: CASSIRGTGYTGELFF.